This T cell receptor (beta chain) came from a study of blood T cell repertoires in COVID-19. The overall study: Some COVID-19 samples were acute and others convalescent; all came from the United States, Italy and Spain. In each case, the material was cDNA or gDNA derived from T cells, B-cell-depleted T cells, or PBMCs.

Either two negative PCRs, clearance, or symptom resolution qualified Cohort 3 donors as recovered. The CDR3 has 13 amino acids. Germline CDR1 is MNHEY and CDR2 is SVGAGI. The table came from immunoSEQ multiplex PCR; TCRdb's copy has only in-frame clones and leaves some out. The table lists roughly 290,000 clones, approximately 83% of them singletons. V gene TRBV6-5 combines with J gene TRBJ1-2, with D possibly matching TRBD1 (5 bases). Source material: PBMCs or T cells enriched from blood (not recorded which). The TCR sequence derives from a woman aged 30 to 39 who had recovered from COVID-19. CDR3 sequence: CASRGDGLYGYTF. DNA for the CDR3: TGTGCTTCACGGGGGGACGGACTCTATGGCTACACCTTC.